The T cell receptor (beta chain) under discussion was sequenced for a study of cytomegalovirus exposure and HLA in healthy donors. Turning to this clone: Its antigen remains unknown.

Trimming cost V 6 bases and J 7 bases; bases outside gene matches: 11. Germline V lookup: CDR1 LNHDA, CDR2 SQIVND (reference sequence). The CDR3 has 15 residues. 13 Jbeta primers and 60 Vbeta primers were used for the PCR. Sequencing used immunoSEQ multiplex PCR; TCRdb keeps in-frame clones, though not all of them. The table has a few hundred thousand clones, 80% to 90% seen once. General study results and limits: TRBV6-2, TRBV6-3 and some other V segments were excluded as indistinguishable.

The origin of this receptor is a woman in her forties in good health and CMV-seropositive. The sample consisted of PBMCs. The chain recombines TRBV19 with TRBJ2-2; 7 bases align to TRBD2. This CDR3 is CASRGLGTIGGELFF. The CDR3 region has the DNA TGTGCCAGTAGGGGCCTCGGGACTATTGGCGGGGAGCTGTTTTTT.